This T cell receptor (beta chain) derives from a study of molecular identifiers for immune sequencing clone quantification. Study results and caveats: Over 97% of effector molecules, but under 1% in naive cells, were held by clones with more than 20 RNA copies. Detectable among over 900,000 naive cells, according to reports, was Jurkat TCR RNA spiked in from one cell.

TCRdb redid the calling of the PCR reads with MiXCR, one entry per CDR3 protein. The sample has approximately 500,000 distinct CDR3 sequences, around 23% seen once; the top ten hold around 0.8%. Every naive CD8 library was made from between about 17,000 and 1,100,000 sorted cells with 10%, 30% or 50% RNA. Using a CD8+CD4-CCR7+CD45RA+ phenotype, naive CD8 T cells were sorted. Trimming removed 4 bases at V and 5 bases at J, with 20 bases between. CDR1 and CDR2 (germline): LGHNA, YSLEER. This CDR3 region has 17 residues. Concerning this clonotype itself: Antigen unknown.

This clonotype originated in a human donor in good health. Some libraries in this study had Jurkat cell RNA spiked in. Sequencing was performed on naive CD8+ T cells from blood, with Jurkat cell RNA spiked in. Subset in this sample: FACS-sorted CD8+CD4-CCR7+CD45RA+ naive T cells. The chain has TRBV4-3 and TRBJ1-4; no firm D call. CDR3 DNA: TGCGCCAGCAGCCGAAACCTACCGATCGACGTAAATGAAAAACTGTTTTTT. Amino acid sequence: CASSRNLPIDVNEKLFF.